One sample yielded the 24 T cell receptor beta chains listed below, sequenced in a study of beta chain features in type 1 diabetes. cDNA synthesis used the whole RNA isolate, giving expressed TCRB sequences. Profiled with immunoSEQ multiplex PCR; TCRdb holds only in-frame clones, not every one. The repertoire holds 330,000 or so clones, with 12% to 15% as singletons. The source material was central memory CD4+ T cells from blood. Source of these receptors: a man aged 25-40 years in good health.

In its sample, this clone was seen a few times. This chain links TRBV29-1 with TRBJ2-1; TRBD1 matches 9 bases. Looked up from germline, CDR1 is SQVTM and CDR2 is ANQGSEA. Trimming removed 4 bases from V and 9 bases from J; junction bases left unmatched: 10. The CDR3 spans 14 residues. CDR3 residues: CSVAPGQGFGEQFF. The DNA for the CDR3 is TGCAGCGTTGCTCCGGGACAGGGTTTCGGTGAGCAGTTCTTC.

This clone was counted between two and nine times. This rearrangement joins TRBV11-2 to TRBJ2-1, with D perhaps TRBD2 (6 bases). CDR1 and CDR2 from the germline V gene are SGHAT and FQNNGV. This CDR3 region has 17 residues. V lost 5 bases and J 5 bases, leaving 22 bases between the germline ends. CDR3 bases: TGTGCCAGCAGCCCCTTGGTAGCGGCTTCTCCTAACAATGAGCAGTTCTTC. As protein: CASSPLVAASPNNEQFF.

The sample holds a few counts of this clone. V usage is TRBV6-1 and J usage is TRBJ2-5; 12 positions match TRBD2. The CDR3 is 15 amino acids. The V gene end was trimmed by 2 bases and the J gene end by 2 bases; junction bases not matched to a gene: 0. Germline assignment: CDR1 MNHNS and CDR2 SASEGT. CDR3 nucleotides: TGTGCCAGCAGTGAACTAGCGGGGGGGCAAGAGACCCAGTACTTC. Translating gives CASSELAGGQETQYF.

This chain joins TRBV5-4 and TRBJ2-1; D perhaps matches TRBD2 (6 bases). The CDR3 length is 15 residues. Trimming shortened V by 4 bases and J by 7 bases, and 18 bases separated the two germline ends. CDR1 SGHNT and CDR2 YYREEE come from the germline V gene (reference sequence). DNA for the CDR3: TGTGCCAGCAGCCAAGCGGGCGGAGAGGGAAATGAGCAGTTCTTC. Its translation is CASSQAGGEGNEQFF.

In this sample, this clone turned up a few times. The CDR3 region has the DNA TGTGCCAGCAGCACGTGGGGGAGGGAGCAGTACTTC. It is translated as CASSTWGREQYF. This chain uses TRBV28 with TRBJ2-7; D is possibly TRBD2 (6 bases). This CDR3 is built from 12 residues. The ends were cut back, 6 bases at V and 7 bases at J, with 13 bases in the middle. CDR1 and CDR2 (germline): MDHEN, SYDVKM.

This clone was picked up a small number of times. This chain uses TRBV6-1 with TRBJ1-2; TRBD1 might be the D (6 bases). Looked up from germline, CDR1 is MNHNS and CDR2 is SASEGT. The CDR3 covers 16 residues. Deletions cut 4 bases from V and 0 bases from J, with 15 bases between. The CDR3 DNA is TGTGCCAGCAGTGGGGCCGGGACACCCGCTAACTATGGCTACACCTTC. This translates into CASSGAGTPANYGYTF.

This chain connects TRBV6-6 to TRBJ2-3; TRBD1 is a possible D gene (6 bases). The CDR3 sequence is 15 residues long. The V gene's germline CDR1 is MNHNY and CDR2 SVGAGI (reference sequence). Trimming took off 4 bases at V and 2 bases at J, with 13 bases between the two ends. The CDR3 nucleotides read TGTGCCAGCAGTTTGTACGGGACACTCACAGATACGCAGTATTTT. Residues: CASSLYGTLTDTQYF.

The V and J genes are TRBV4-1 and TRBJ2-7, with 12 bases fitting TRBD1. CDR1 MGHRA and CDR2 YSYEKL come from the germline V gene. With 0 bases clipped from V and 3 bases from J, the junction kept 15 bases outside the gene matches. The CDR3 totals 20 residues. CDR3 coding DNA: TGCGCCAGCAGCCAAGATCTCCAGGGACAGGGGGCGAATGTTTTCTACGAGCAGTACTTC. Amino acid sequence: CASSQDLQGQGANVFYEQYF.

The CDR3: CASSPAGGTGLDTQYF. The CDR3 DNA reads as TGTGCCAGCAGCCCCGCCGGGGGGACAGGGTTAGATACGCAGTATTTT. This rearrangement joins TRBV9 to TRBJ2-3; 9 nucleotides align to TRBD1. Germline V gene sequence: CDR1 SGDLS, CDR2 YYNGEE. Losses at the gene ends were 4 bases for V and 5 bases for J; bases not matched to a gene: 11. The CDR3 is 16 residues long. Full variable domain (remainder filled in from reference TRBV9 and TRBJ2-3): DSGVTQTPKHLITATGQRVTLRCSPRSGDLSVYWYQQSLDQGLQFLIQYYNGEERAKGNILERFSAQQFPDLHSELNLSSLELGDSALYFCASSPAGGTGLDTQYFGPGTRLTVL.

The chain employs TRBV7-9 and TRBJ1-2; D is ambiguous. Per germline, CDR1 SEHNR and CDR2 FQNEAQ (reference sequence). The CDR3 covers 14 residues. Trimming cost V 0 bases and J 3 bases, with 8 bases left between them. The CDR3 nucleotides read TGTGCCAGCAGCTTAGCGAAGGCAGACTATGGCTACACCTTC. Its protein is CASSLAKADYGYTF.

This clone turned up a few times. The chain employs TRBV5-1 and TRBJ2-7; 12 positions agree with TRBD1. Germline CDR1 and CDR2: SGHRS and YFSETQ. CDR3 size: 14 residues. V dropped 3 bases and J dropped 2; count of bases not matched to a gene: 0. CDR3 region: CASSWDRGPYEQYF. CDR3 nucleotide sequence: TGCGCCAGCAGCTGGGACAGGGGGCCCTACGAGCAGTACTTC. The entire variable domain, with the rest obtained from reference TRBV5-1 and TRBJ2-7, is as follows: KAGVTQTPRYLIKTRGQQVTLSCSPISGHRSVSWYQQTPGQGLQFLFEYFSETQRNKGNFPGRFSGRQFSNSRSEMNVSTLELGDSALYLCASSWDRGPYEQYFGPGTRLTVT.

The genes are TRBV11-3 and TRBJ1-1; unclear D gene. CDR3 length: 15 amino acids. V lost 5 bases and J 1 base, leaving 14 bases between the germline ends. Germline loops: CDR1 SGHNT, CDR2 YENEEA. The CDR3, as DNA: TGTGCCAGCAGCCCCCTCGGCAGTACGAACACTGAAGCTTTCTTT. Translation: CASSPLGSTNTEAFF.

This chain uses TRBV4-3 with TRBJ2-2, with a possible D match to TRBD1 (6 bases). Germline V lookup: CDR1 LGHNA, CDR2 YSLEER. This CDR3 comprises 18 residues. The germline V and J ends were trimmed by 4 bases and 4 bases, with 22 bases remaining between them. The CDR3 coding sequence is TGCGCCAGCAGCCCAGCATTACCCCGGGACACAATCACCGGGGAGCTGTTTTTT. Translated: CASSPALPRDTITGELFF.

This clone appeared a few times. The rearrangement joins TRBV7-2 to TRBJ1-1, with 7 nucleotides matching TRBD1. The CDR3 runs 14 residues. V lost 5 bases to trimming and J lost 10 bases; unmatched junction nucleotides: 13. In germline, CDR1 is SGHTA, CDR2 FQGNSA. The CDR3 sequence: CASSRLTGSLVAFF. In DNA, the CDR3 is TGTGCCAGCAGCCGATTGACAGGGAGTTTAGTAGCTTTCTTT.

The gene calls are TRBV4-2 and TRBJ2-5; the D is unclear. Germline values: CDR1 LGHNA, CDR2 YNFKEQ. The CDR3 consists of 15 residues. V was trimmed by 0 bases and J by 0 bases, leaving 8 bases between them. The CDR3 sequence: CASSQEGSYQETQYF. CDR3 nucleotides: TGTGCCAGCAGCCAAGAAGGGTCTTACCAAGAGACCCAGTACTTC.

This clone appeared a few times. This chain connects TRBV28 to TRBJ1-1; D uncertain. The CDR3 covers 11 residues. From germline, CDR1 is MDHEN and CDR2 SYDVKM. The V end was cut by 2 bases, the J end by 8 bases, with 6 bases between. The CDR3 spells CASSLEGEAFF. The CDR3 DNA is TGTGCCAGCAGTTTAGAAGGGGAAGCTTTCTTT.

As to this clone: An end of the junction does not agree with germline; a read error may underlie this. The rearrangement joins TRBV5-1 to TRBJ2-5, with TRBD1 matching over 9 bases. Germline V gene sequence: CDR1 SGHRS, CDR2 YFSETQ. This CDR3 has 13 amino acids. CDR3 coding DNA: TGTGCCAGCAGCCTTGACAGGGGGGAGACCCAGTACTTC. This translates into CASSLDRGETQYF.

The chain links TRBV2 to TRBJ2-7; TRBD2 is a possible D gene (6 bases). Germline V gives CDR1 SNHLY, CDR2 FYNNEI. The CDR3 extends over 13 amino acids. V lost 5 bases and J lost 13, with 21 bases in between. The CDR3, as DNA: TGTGCCAGCAGTCTAAGCGGAGGGAGTACTGTTTACGTC. Amino acid sequence: CASSLSGGSTVYV.

The rearrangement links TRBV6-6 to TRBJ1-4, with TRBD1 identical over 9 bases. The CDR3 sequence is 14 residues long. Unmatched junction bases numbered 7, after V lost 6 bases and J lost 8 bases. Germline V gene lookup returns CDR1 MNHNY and CDR2 SVGAGI (reference sequence). The chain's CDR3 is CASRPGQGGEKLFF. The CDR3 DNA sequence: TGTGCCAGCAGACCGGGACAGGGCGGAGAAAAACTGTTTTTT.

This clone has only a few counts. The rearrangement links TRBV4-1 to TRBJ2-3; the match to TRBD1 covers 7 bases. CDR1 is MGHRA, CDR2 YSYEKL, per germline. Trimming removed 5 bases from V and 0 bases from J; junction bases left unmatched: 5. The CDR3 covers 15 residues. The CDR3 region is CASSDRVKSTDTQYF. The CDR3 nucleotides are TGCGCCAGCAGCGACAGGGTAAAGAGCACAGATACGCAGTATTTT.

This clone was found a few times. The V gene is TRBV7-9, the J gene TRBJ2-5; 9 positions agree with TRBD2. The germline gives CDR1 SEHNR, CDR2 FQNEAQ (reference sequence). J gave up 7 bases and V 5 bases, and 5 bases lay outside the gene matches. The CDR3 totals 13 residues. As DNA, the CDR3 is TGTGCCAGCAGCCCAGCGGGAGGCGGGACCCAGTACTTC. This translates into CASSPAGGGTQYF.

This clone was recorded a few times. CDR3 bases: TGCGCCAGCAGCCAAGAGGTGTGGGCAGAGCAGTTCTTC. Its protein product is CASSQEVWAEQFF. J is TRBJ2-1 and V is TRBV4-1; no firm D call. This CDR3 is built from 13 residues. V was clipped by 0 bases and J by 10 bases, with 10 bases between them. Per germline, CDR1 MGHRA and CDR2 YSYEKL.

This clone was counted only a few times. This chain connects TRBV6-5 to TRBJ1-1; D unclear. Germline values: CDR1 MNHEY, CDR2 SVGAGI. The V gene lost 6 bases and the J gene lost 1 base, with 12 bases spanning the gap. CDR3 length: 14 residues. This CDR3 reads CASSSSSWNTEAFF. The CDR3 DNA sequence: TGTGCCAGCAGCTCTTCCTCCTGGAACACTGAAGCTTTCTTT.

This clone has more than one count but fewer than ten. The chain uses TRBV27 and TRBJ1-2; 10 positions match TRBD1. Germline CDR1 and CDR2: MNHEY and SMNVEV (reference sequence). The V segment lost 10 bases and the J segment 2 bases; nucleotides outside the gene matches: 7. The CDR3 covers 14 residues. For the CDR3, the DNA is TGTGCCACCAGACGACAGGGGGCCAACTATGGCTACACCTTC. It is translated as CATRRQGANYGYTF.